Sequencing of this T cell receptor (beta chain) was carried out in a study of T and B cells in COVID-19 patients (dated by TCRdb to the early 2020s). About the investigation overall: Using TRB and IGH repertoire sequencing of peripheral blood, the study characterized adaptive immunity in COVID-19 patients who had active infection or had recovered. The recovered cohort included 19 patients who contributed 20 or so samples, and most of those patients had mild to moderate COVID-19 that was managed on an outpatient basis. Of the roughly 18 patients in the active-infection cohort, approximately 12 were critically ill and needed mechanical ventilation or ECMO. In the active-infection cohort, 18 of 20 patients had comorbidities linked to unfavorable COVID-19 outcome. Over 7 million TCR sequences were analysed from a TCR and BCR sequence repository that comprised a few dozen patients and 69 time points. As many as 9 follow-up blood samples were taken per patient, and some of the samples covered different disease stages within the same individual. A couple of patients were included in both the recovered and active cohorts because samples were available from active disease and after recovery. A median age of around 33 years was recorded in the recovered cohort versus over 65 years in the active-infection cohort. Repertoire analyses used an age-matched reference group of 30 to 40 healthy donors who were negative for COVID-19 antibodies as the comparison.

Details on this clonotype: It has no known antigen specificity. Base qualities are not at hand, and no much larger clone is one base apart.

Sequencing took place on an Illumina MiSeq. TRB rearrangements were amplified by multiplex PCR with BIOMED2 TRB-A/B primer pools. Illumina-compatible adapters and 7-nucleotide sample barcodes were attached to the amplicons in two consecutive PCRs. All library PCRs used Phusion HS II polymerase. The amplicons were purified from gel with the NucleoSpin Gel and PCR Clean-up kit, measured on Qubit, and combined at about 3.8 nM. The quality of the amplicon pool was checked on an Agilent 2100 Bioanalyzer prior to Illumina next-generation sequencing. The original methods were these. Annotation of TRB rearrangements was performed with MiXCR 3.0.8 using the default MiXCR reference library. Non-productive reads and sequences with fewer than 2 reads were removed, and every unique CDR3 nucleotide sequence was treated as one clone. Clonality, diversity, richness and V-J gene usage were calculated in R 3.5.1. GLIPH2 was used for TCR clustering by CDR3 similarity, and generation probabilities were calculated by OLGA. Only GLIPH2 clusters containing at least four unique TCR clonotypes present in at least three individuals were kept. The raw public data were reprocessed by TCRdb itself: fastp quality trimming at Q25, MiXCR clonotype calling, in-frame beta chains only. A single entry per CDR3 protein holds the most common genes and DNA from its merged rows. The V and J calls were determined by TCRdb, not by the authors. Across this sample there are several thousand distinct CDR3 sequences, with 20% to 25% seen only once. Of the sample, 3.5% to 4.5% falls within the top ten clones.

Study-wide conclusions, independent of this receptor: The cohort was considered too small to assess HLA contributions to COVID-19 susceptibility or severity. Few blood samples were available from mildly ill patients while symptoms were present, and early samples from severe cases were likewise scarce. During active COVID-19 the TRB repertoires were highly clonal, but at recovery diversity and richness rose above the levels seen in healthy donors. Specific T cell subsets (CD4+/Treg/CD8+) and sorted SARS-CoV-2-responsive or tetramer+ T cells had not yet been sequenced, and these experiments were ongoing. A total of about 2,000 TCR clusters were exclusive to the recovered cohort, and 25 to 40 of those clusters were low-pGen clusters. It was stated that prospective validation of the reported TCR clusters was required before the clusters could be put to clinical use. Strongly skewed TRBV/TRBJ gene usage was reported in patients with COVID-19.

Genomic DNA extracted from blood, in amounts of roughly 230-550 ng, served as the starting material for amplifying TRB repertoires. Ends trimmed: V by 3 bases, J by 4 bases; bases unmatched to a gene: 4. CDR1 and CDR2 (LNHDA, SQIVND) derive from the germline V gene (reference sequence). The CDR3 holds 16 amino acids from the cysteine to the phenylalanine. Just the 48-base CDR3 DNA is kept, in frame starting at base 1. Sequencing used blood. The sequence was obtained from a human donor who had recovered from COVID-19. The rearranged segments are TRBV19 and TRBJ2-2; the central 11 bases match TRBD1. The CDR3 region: CASSIVGTGGTGELFF. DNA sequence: TGTGCCAGTAGTATCGTCGGGACAGGGGGCACCGGGGAGCTGTTTTTT.